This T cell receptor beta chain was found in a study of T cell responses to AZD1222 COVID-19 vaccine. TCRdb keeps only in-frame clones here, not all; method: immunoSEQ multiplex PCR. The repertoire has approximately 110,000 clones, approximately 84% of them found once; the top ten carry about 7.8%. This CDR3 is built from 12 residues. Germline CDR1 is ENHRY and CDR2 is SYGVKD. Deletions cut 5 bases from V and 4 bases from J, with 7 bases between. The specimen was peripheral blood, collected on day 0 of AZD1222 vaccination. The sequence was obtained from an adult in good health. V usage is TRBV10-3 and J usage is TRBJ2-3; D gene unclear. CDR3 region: CAISPRPDTQYF. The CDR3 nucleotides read TGTGCCATCAGTCCCCGACCAGATACGCAGTATTTT.